This T cell receptor (beta chain) was identified in a study of response to subunit inactivated influenza vaccine. Findings and limits, study-wide: T cells newly recruited by each seasonal influenza vaccination are few, the authors suggested.

MiXCR, applied by TCRdb to the RT-PCR reads, yields one record per CDR3 protein. This table holds a few hundred thousand distinct CDR3 sequences, around 15% found once. V was pared by 3 bases and J by 0 bases, with 8 bases between. The CDR3 has 14 residues. Germline assignment: CDR1 LNHNV and CDR2 YYDKDF (reference sequence). On this clonotype itself: Its antigen is still unknown.

V gene TRBV15 combines with J gene TRBJ1-1, with D tentatively TRBD1 (6 bases). The input for sequencing was PBMCs from blood, taken roughly 12 days after vaccination. The TCR sequence derives from a man between 50 and 59 years old who received an inactivated influenza vaccine. CDR3 coding DNA: TGTGCCACCAGCAGGGACAGAATGAACACTGAAGCTTTCTTT. Its translation: CATSRDRMNTEAFF.